The source of this TCR beta chain is a study of cytomegalovirus exposure and HLA in healthy donors. Study information: Among the 300 to 400 donors who were genotyped, approximately 84% fell in the genetic ancestry cluster that is associated with self-reported Caucasian donors.

A word on this clone: Its target is unknown.

The CDR3 length is 15 residues. Healthy donors of bone marrow made up the group. Study results and limitations: For most TCR beta V segments, an earlier analysis put the productive rate at about 90% or about 30% of the time. It was 164 TCR beta chains that were listed as cytomegalovirus-associated.

PCR was performed using 60 Vbeta and 13 Jbeta primers. Assay: immunoSEQ multiplex PCR; the TCRdb copy retains only in-frame clones and omits some. The sample consists of some 150,000 clones, roughly 77% of them appearing once. J is TRBJ1-2 and V is TRBV21-1; no DNA check was done on the table's D call, TRBD1. TRBV21-1 is assigned pseudogene status. What was sequenced was PBMCs. The clonotype was recovered from a male donor in good health and CMV-seronegative. CDR3 region: CASSKAKTGEYGYTF. The CDR3 DNA reads TGTGCCAGCAGCAAAGCGAAGACAGGCGAATATGGCTACACCTTC.